This T cell receptor (beta chain) was captured in a study of blood T cell repertoires in COVID-19. About the research overall: Collection of acute and convalescent COVID-19 samples took place in the United States, Italy and Spain.

As for this clone: This sample includes further DNA sequences coding for the same CDR3.

As originally analysed: By means of reference gene primer amplification, nucleated cell counts were estimated. Assay: immunoSEQ multiplex PCR; the TCRdb copy retains only in-frame clones and omits some. V and J calls and clone size follow that table, whereas D and trimming were derived from the DNA. The sample consists of more than 95,000 clones, around 80% of them appearing once. Germline lookup yields CDR1 SGHDN and CDR2 FVKESK. After removal of 3 bases from V and 2 bases from J, the junction contained 3 bases not matched to a gene. This CDR3 has 14 amino acids. This receptor was taken from a woman in her forties or fifties with acute or convalescent COVID-19. The chain couples TRBV14 to TRBJ1-1; 7 nucleotides agree with TRBD1. The sample comprised peripheral blood. In DNA form, the CDR3 reads TGTGCCAGCAGCCAGAGGACAGGTAACACTGAAGCTTTCTTT. This gives the protein CASSQRTGNTEAFF.